Here is one TCR beta chain with its context. This sample stems from a study of blood T cell repertoires in COVID-19. Study information: The cDNA or gDNA used as material had been derived from T cells, B-cell-depleted T cells, or PBMCs.

The CDR3 contains 17 residues. Unmatched junction bases numbered 9, after V lost 1 base and J lost 4 bases. The germline gives CDR1 LNHNV, CDR2 YYDKDF (reference sequence). Authors' data handling: Amplified reference gene primers provided the basis for estimating nucleated cell counts. Repertoires were generated with immunoSEQ multiplex PCR, while TCRdb's copy carries only in-frame clones and drops some. The V and J calls and the clone size are those of that table, but D and trimming were determined from the DNA. Of around 300,000 clones in the sample, around nine tenths are singletons; the top ten hold roughly 1.1%. Donors of Cohort 3 who recovered were those that had two negative PCRs, clearance, or symptom resolution.

Sequencing was performed on PBMCs or T cells enriched from blood (not recorded which). This TCR was sampled from a woman aged 25 to 45 who had recovered from COVID-19. The chain has TRBV15 and TRBJ2-5; TRBD2 aligns across 10 bases. Here the CDR3 DNA reads TGTGCCACCAGCAGAGGAGATGCTAGCGGGAGCAGAGAGACCCAGTACTTC. It translates to CATSRGDASGSRETQYF. The full variable domain, its missing parts supplied by reference TRBV15 and TRBJ2-5, is DAMVIQNPRYQVTQFGKPVTLSCSQTLNHNVMYWYQQKSSQAPKLLFHYYDKDFNNEADTPDNFQSRRPNTSFCFLDIRSPGLGDTAMYLCATSRGDASGSRETQYFGPGTRLLVL.